This T cell receptor (beta chain) was recorded in a study of graft-versus-host responses after intestinal transplantation (dated by TCRdb to about 2021). Looking at the study overall: Multivisceral, liver-intestinal, or isolated intestinal transplants were received by the recipients. All recipients received anti-thymocyte globulin induction followed by maintenance tacrolimus and steroids for around 3 years. After intestinal transplantation, graft-versus-host and host-versus-graft alloreactive T cell clones in the graft, circulation and bone marrow were tracked using bulk TCR-beta CDR3 sequencing. To identify alloreactive clones, pre-transplant mixed lymphocyte reaction products were sequenced and compared with unstimulated pre-transplant donor and recipient T cells. The cohort enrolled about two dozen intestinal transplant recipients, one of whom was a retransplant, and a few patients without pretransplant specimens were excluded. Donor T cell macrochimerism was defined as a peak of at least 4% donor T cells among recipient peripheral blood mononuclear cells. Samples from a few later patients were sequenced in-house on an Illumina MiSeq with MiXCR processing rather than by the commercial service.

The germline V gene (reference sequence) yields GTSNPN for CDR1 and SVGIG for CDR2. The junction shows trimming of 2 bases on V and 4 bases on J, plus 18 bases between the germline ends. Spanning cysteine to phenylalanine, the CDR3 consists of 15 amino acids. Only the CDR3 region is kept as DNA, spanning 45 bases read in frame from base 1. Interpreted using the paper, the time point label stands for: cells obtained before transplantation from donor or recipient. CD3+CD4+ and CD3+CD8+ populations were FACS-sorted from unstimulated pre-transplant donor and recipient cells taken from spleen or lymph nodes. Study-wide findings and limitations: Patients with donor T cell macrochimerism had high GvH to HvG T cell clonal ratios in their allografts. Early after transplant, peak levels of circulating GvH clones were associated with declines in HvG clones. GvH clones were detected in recipient bone marrow, and some appeared earlier in ileal mucosa or blood, consistent with an intestinal mucosal origin. The conclusions were limited by the relatively low number and heterogeneity of the intestinal transplant patients.

The method was the immunoSEQ multiplex PCR assay. In most patients, genomic DNA was isolated using the Qiagen DNeasy Blood and Tissue Kit and sent frozen to Adaptive Biotechnologies for TCR sequencing. Adaptive Biotechnologies carried out high-throughput TCR-beta CDR3 sequencing of genomic DNA for most patients. From the authors' description of their analysis: Adaptive's ImmunoSEQ software supplied the TCR sequencing data for about 18 patients, while MiXCR and VDJtools were used to process a few other patients. CD4 versus CD8 sorting errors were corrected by removing sequences found in both subsets at a frequency ratio below 5:1. CDR3 nucleotide sequences shared between donor and recipient were removed because their origin could not be assigned. To count as alloreactive, a clone needed at least 2-fold expansion over unstimulated cells and a minimum CFSE-low frequency of 0.002% (template counts) or 0.001% (read counts). Clones were considered mappable if detected in sequenced pre-transplant spleen, lymph node, or MLR CFSE-low populations of the donor or recipient. Cumulative frequency of alloreactive clones was calculated as a percentage of all sequences weighted by copy number. What TCRdb holds here is the immuneACCESS table cut down to in-frame rearrangements. Part of the clones is not present; checked against another copy, under half of the missing clones reflect an unresolved V gene, and the others are unexplained. That table supplies the V and J calls and clone size; D and trimming were determined from the DNA. The sample has nearly 110,000 clones on record, roughly 87% of them singletons. Around 0.7% of the sample lies in the top ten.

Remarks on this clone: Its cognate antigen has yet to be identified. The input lacks base qualities; no much larger clone sits a single base away.

The chain uses TRBV30 and TRBJ2-7; the D gene is unclear. Sequenced material: unstimulated CD4+ T cells sorted from spleen or lymph node cells, taken before transplant. The sequence was obtained from a human donor who was the organ donor for an intestinal transplant. The DNA sequence reads TGTGCCTGGAGTAGTTGGCGGTCGTTTTCTTACGAGCAGTACTTC. This encodes CAWSSWRSFSYEQYF.